This TCR beta chain was sequenced for a study of T cells in Graves' hyperthyroidism and ophthalmopathy. Findings of the study overall: Most thyroid-expanded clonotypes above 0.001 were also found in blood.

RNA transcripts provided the source from which TCR beta CDR3 regions were amplified. The primer set for the first-round RT-PCR of the TCR CDR3 was HTBI. Via MiXCR, TCRdb re-called the multiplex PCR reads, giving one row per CDR3 protein. The data show more than 300,000 distinct CDR3 sequences, roughly 13% seen once. Graves' hyperthyroidism showing no ophthalmopathy progression within 18 months was considered stable. The sample holds many counts of this clonotype. Its antigen is still unknown. Trimming took off 8 bases at V and 4 bases at J, with 17 bases between the two ends. Germline CDR1 MNHNS, CDR2 SASEGT. The CDR3 covers 15 residues.

The chain recombines TRBV6-1 with TRBJ2-2; D remains unclear. The receptor comes from a woman under 30 with Graves' hyperthyroidism. Sequencing was performed on blood. The CDR3 reads CASSAPAMATGELFF. The CDR3 nucleotides read TGTGCCAGCTCCGCACCCGCGATGGCCACCGGGGAGCTGTTTTTT.